The TCR beta chain described here comes from a study of cytomegalovirus exposure and HLA in healthy donors. Study results and caveats: Within an earlier analysis, most TCR beta V segments proved productive either about 90% or about 30% of the time. Among donors in an Asian-associated ancestry cluster, a later analysis reportedly found fewer N-insertions than the approximately 700-donor mean. As was reported, the HLA-A and HLA-B alleles of most subjects were accurately predicted from TCR beta sequences.

This PCR relied on a set of 60 Vbeta primers and 13 Jbeta primers. The table came from immunoSEQ multiplex PCR; TCRdb's copy has only in-frame clones and leaves some out. The sample carries about 160,000 clones, less than 85% recorded once. This clone was counted only a few times. Its antigen is still unknown. What was sequenced was PBMCs. The clonotype comes from a man aged 60-69 years in good health and CMV-seronegative.

The CDR3 nucleotides read TGTGCCAGCCGACAGGGAGTCCCCTACGAGCAGTACTTC. It is translated as CASRQGVPYEQYF. V gene TRBV27 combines with J gene TRBJ2-7; 7 nucleotides match TRBD1. V was pared by 8 bases and J by 2 bases, with 6 bases of the junction left unmatched. The CDR3 covers 13 residues. Germline V gives CDR1 MNHEY, CDR2 SMNVEV (reference sequence).